The sequence of this T cell receptor (beta chain) was determined in a study of cytomegalovirus exposure and HLA in healthy donors. Study results and limitations: Owing to their indistinguishability, certain V segments, notably TRBV6-2 and TRBV6-3, were excluded.

Germline V gene sequence: CDR1 MNHEY, CDR2 SVGAGI. The CDR3 loop spans 15 amino acids. With 9 bases clipped from V and 6 bases from J, the junction kept 9 bases outside the gene matches. The donors (healthy individuals) were bone marrow donors. This clone has only one observation. What it binds is not known. A multiplex PCR was run with 60 Vbeta primers and 13 Jbeta primers. Sequencing was performed with immunoSEQ multiplex PCR; in TCRdb, only in-frame clones are kept and a portion is missing. This sample has 100,000 to 150,000 clones; over 60% occur once, and the top ten carry 9.5% to 15%. This sequence joins TRBV6-5 and TRBJ2-1; 12 bases line up with TRBD2. This TCR was recovered from a woman aged 40 to 50 in good health and CMV-seropositive. Sequencing was carried out using PBMCs. Here the CDR3 reads CASVPSGRASNEQFF. CDR3 nucleotides: TGTGCCAGTGTCCCTAGCGGGAGGGCGTCCAATGAGCAGTTCTTC.